The 14 T cell receptor beta chains reported below all come from one sample, sequenced in a study of blood T cell repertoires in COVID-19 (dated by TCRdb to about 2020). Library preparation employed the immunoSEQ multiplex PCR assay. The immuneACCESS repertoire file appears here via TCRdb, limited to in-frame rearrangements. These files lack a portion of the clones; in checked studies, under half of the deficit traces to unresolved V genes, and the cause of the others is not known. In this sample the table shows 300,000 or so clones, 80% to 90% of which occur a single time. Of the sample, roughly 1.1% falls within the top ten clones. The sample consisted of peripheral blood. The receptors were sampled from a woman aged 45-60 years with acute or convalescent COVID-19.

This clone was observed once. J is TRBJ1-1 and V is TRBV5-6; D is possibly TRBD1 (5 bases). The length of the CDR3 is 17 residues. V lost 2 bases, J lost 0 bases, and 17 bases lay in between. Germline values: CDR1 SGHDT, CDR2 YYEEEE. Here the CDR3 DNA reads TGTGCCAGCAGCTTCGGGGGGTTTTTTACCATGAACACTGAAGCTTTCTTT. This sequence encodes CASSFGGFFTMNTEAFF. The whole variable domain, remainder taken from reference TRBV5-6 and TRBJ1-1, is DAGVTQSPTHLIKTRGQQVTLRCSPKSGHDTVSWYQQALGQGPQFIFQYYEEEERQRGNFPDRFSGHQFPNYSSELNVNALLLGDSALYLCASSFGGFFTMNTEAFFGQGTRLTVV.

The chain uses TRBV7-9 and TRBJ2-5; tentatively, D is TRBD1 (5 bases). V was clipped by 2 bases and J by 0 bases, with 16 bases between them. Germline V CDR1 and CDR2: SEHNR, FQNEAQ (reference sequence). The CDR3 is 17 amino acids. The CDR3 coding sequence is TGTGCCAGCAGCTTATCTCCAGTTGACAGCGACCAAGAGACCCAGTACTTC. Protein: CASSLSPVDSDQETQYF. The full variable domain, with the rest looked up from reference TRBV7-9 and TRBJ2-5, is DTGVSQNPRHKITKRGQNVTFRCDPISEHNRLYWYRQTLGQGPEFLTYFQNEAQLEKSRLLSDRFSAERPKGSFSTLEIQRTEQGDSAMYLCASSLSPVDSDQETQYFGPGTRLLVL.

This clone was seen once. The chain couples TRBV13 to TRBJ2-4; no reliable D call. Trimming removed 5 bases from V and 0 bases from J, with 11 bases in between. CDR3 length: 15 amino acids. Germline V lookup: CDR1 PRHDT, CDR2 FYEKMQ (reference sequence). The CDR3 DNA is TGTGCCAGCAGCCGCCCCGCGAGAGCCAAAAACATTCAGTACTTC. Protein sequence: CASSRPARAKNIQYF.

This clone was observed a few times. This chain links TRBV5-1 with TRBJ2-7, with 8 bases lining up with TRBD1. V shed 0 bases and J 6 bases; nucleotides not matched to a gene: 2. Germline-derived CDR1 and CDR2 are SGHRS and YFSETQ. CDR3 length equals 13 residues. In DNA form, the CDR3 reads TGCGCCAGCAGCTTGGCAACAGGGGGCGAGCAGTACTTC. This gives the protein CASSLATGGEQYF.

The rearrangement uses TRBV28 and TRBJ1-5; D is unresolved. In germline, CDR1 is MDHEN, CDR2 SYDVKM. The CDR3 spans 15 residues. Trimming shortened V by 5 bases and J by 1 base, and 12 bases separated the two germline ends. Here the CDR3 DNA reads TGTGCCAGCAGTCCGTCCCTCGGGAGCAATCAGCCCCAGCATTTT. Its protein is CASSPSLGSNQPQHF.

This sequence joins TRBV19 and TRBJ2-2; D is possibly TRBD2 (6 bases). This CDR3 is built from 15 residues. V lost 4 bases, J lost 2 bases, and 11 bases lay in between. Germline V gives CDR1 LNHDA, CDR2 SQIVND (reference sequence). CDR3 amino acids: CASSTVAANTGELFF. CDR3 DNA: TGTGCCAGTAGTACGGTAGCGGCTAACACCGGGGAGCTGTTTTTT.

The rearrangement links TRBV27 to TRBJ2-5; a weak D match, TRBD2 (7 bases). Per the germline V gene, CDR1 is MNHEY and CDR2 is SMNVEV (reference sequence). The CDR3 covers 19 residues. V was clipped by 1 base and J by 4 bases, with 25 bases between them. CDR3 DNA sequence: TGTGCCAGCAGTTTATGGGGGGGGGCGGTTTTTCTGGCGGCAGAGACCCAGTACTTC. The encoded protein is CASSLWGGAVFLAAETQYF.

Comment on this clone: Other DNA sequences in this sample translate to the same CDR3. The chain uses TRBV2 and TRBJ1-5, with D maybe TRBD1 (6 bases). Trimming shortened V by 11 bases and J by 3 bases, and 23 bases separated the two germline ends. The CDR3 extends over 16 amino acids. CDR1 and CDR2 (germline): SNHLY, FYNNEI. Here the CDR3 DNA reads TGTGCCCGCGGGTGGGGTGGGGGCGGCGTCAATCAGCCCCAGCATTTT. It specifies CARGWGGGGVNQPQHF.

The chain links TRBV2 to TRBJ2-5, with D possibly matching TRBD1 (6 bases). The V gene's germline CDR1 is SNHLY and CDR2 FYNNEI. V shed 6 bases and J shed 1 base, with 9 bases lying between them. This CDR3 has 13 amino acids. Here the CDR3 DNA reads TGTGCCAGCAGCGCGGACAGCCAAGAGACCCAGTACTTC. It encodes CASSADSQETQYF.

This chain connects TRBV15 to TRBJ1-2; no definite D call. This CDR3 contains 13 residues. V was shortened by 5 bases and J by 8 bases, with 15 bases between the two germline ends. Germline V gene sequence: CDR1 LNHNV, CDR2 YYDKDF (reference sequence). The CDR3 bases are TGTGCCACCAGCCCCGGAACAGCAGACGGCTACACCTTC. It yields the protein CATSPGTADGYTF.

The sample holds one count of this clone. This sequence joins TRBV27 and TRBJ2-5, with TRBD2 matching over 8 bases. Germline lookup yields CDR1 MNHEY and CDR2 SMNVEV (reference sequence). V was clipped by 5 bases and J by 5 bases; unmatched bases: 13. The CDR3 loop spans 16 amino acids. CDR3 sequence (DNA): TGTGCCAGCAGTCGAGCGGGGGCCCTATCCAGGGAGACCCAGTACTTC. It translates to CASSRAGALSRETQYF.

The table lists this clone with a count of one. This chain connects TRBV7-2 to TRBJ1-3; perhaps TRBD1 as D (5 bases). V was shortened by 4 bases and J by 4 bases, with 14 bases between the two germline ends. The CDR3 runs 15 residues. Germline V gene data show CDR1 as SGHTA and CDR2 as FQGNSA. The CDR3 is CASSYGGNKGNTIYF. The CDR3, as DNA: TGTGCCAGCAGCTACGGGGGGAATAAAGGAAACACCATATATTTT.

The chain has TRBV25-1 and TRBJ2-1; D is undetermined. V was shortened by 4 bases and J by 0 bases, with 13 bases between the two germline ends. The CDR3 contains 16 residues. Germline CDR1 and CDR2: MGHDK and SYGVNS. Here the CDR3 DNA reads TGTGCCAGCAGTGGTCTGGCGGAGAGCTCCTACAATGAGCAGTTCTTC. Protein sequence: CASSGLAESSYNEQFF.

This clone was detected only a few times. V gene TRBV10-1 combines with J gene TRBJ2-5; 7 nucleotides align to TRBD1. The CDR3 is made up of 16 amino acids. The germline V gene encodes CDR1 WNHNN and CDR2 SYGVQD (reference sequence). V shed 0 bases and J 5 bases; nucleotides not matched to a gene: 9. CDR3 bases: TGCGCCAGCAGTGAGTCCCACACAGGGGCACAGGAGACCCAGTACTTC. Its translation is CASSESHTGAQETQYF.